These 9 T cell receptor beta chains originate from one sample sequenced in a study of T cell repertoires in cytomegalovirus infection. No antigen has been identified for these receptors. TCRdb analysed the reads with MiXCR anew, one entry per CDR3 protein. Here the sample spans about half a million distinct CDR3 sequences, about 42% being singletons. The source material was cultured PBMCs, sampled from culture after CMV antigen stimulation. All receptors come from a human donor in good health (CMV status not recorded). Some clones in this sample may be carry-over from other donors' samples.

This chain connects TRBV11-2 to TRBJ2-7, with D perhaps TRBD1 or TRBD2 (6 bases each). Germline lookup yields CDR1 SGHAT and CDR2 FQNNGV. The V end lost 3 bases, the J end lost 5 bases, and 11 bases lay between the germline ends. The CDR3 totals 13 residues. The CDR3 protein is CASSFGGPHEQYF. The CDR3 region has the DNA TGTGCCAGCAGCTTTGGGGGGCCCCACGAGCAGTACTTC.

The V call is TRBV5-4, the J call TRBJ2-5; 11 bases match TRBD1. Germline lookup yields CDR1 SGHNT and CDR2 YYREEE (reference sequence). Losses at the gene ends were 4 bases for V and 5 bases for J; bases not matched to a gene: 10. The CDR3 is made up of 16 amino acids. CDR3 sequence: CASSHGGGQGAETQYF. CDR3 nucleotide sequence: TGTGCCAGCAGCCATGGGGGCGGACAGGGGGCCGAGACCCAGTACTTC.

This clonotype was recorded a few times. The chain links TRBV11-2 to TRBJ2-1; 14 bases line up with TRBD2. With V trimmed by 5 bases and J by 7 bases, 4 bases remained unmatched. Germline assignment: CDR1 SGHAT and CDR2 FQNNGV. The CDR3 covers 15 residues. CDR3 nucleotides: TGTGCCAGCAGCACAGGGACTAGCGGGAGTAATGAGCAGTTCTTC. Residues: CASSTGTSGSNEQFF.

This sequence joins TRBV19 and TRBJ2-5; D gene ambiguous. V was pared by 5 bases and J by 5 bases, with 12 bases between. CDR3 size: 13 residues. Looked up from germline, CDR1 is LNHDA and CDR2 is SQIVND (reference sequence). CDR3 coding DNA: TGTGCCAGTAGTGTTGCACGGTGGGAGACCCAGTACTTC. Amino acids: CASSVARWETQYF.

This clonotype occurred once. The CDR3 DNA reads TGTGCCTGGAGTGTACGCGGGTACCGGCGGCGGGAGCAGTTCTTC. Translating gives CAWSVRGYRRREQFF. This rearrangement joins TRBV30 to TRBJ2-1; D perhaps matches TRBD2 (5 bases). Between the trimmed V and J ends, which lost 0 bases and 10 bases, there was a span of 19 bases. The CDR3 is 15 amino acids. CDR1 is GTSNPN and CDR2 is SVGIG in the germline V gene (reference sequence). Based on the CDR3 plus reference TRBV30 and TRBJ2-1, the full variable domain is SQTIHQWPATLVQPVGSPLSLECTVEGTSNPNLYWYRQAAGRGLQLLFYSVGIGQISSEVPQNLSASRPQDRQFILSSKKLLLSDSGFYLCAWSVRGYRRREQFFGPGTRLTVL.

This clonotype was observed many times. This chain joins TRBV7-2 and TRBJ1-2; 9 nucleotides line up with TRBD1. CDR3 length: 15 amino acids. Germline CDR1 reads SGHTA; CDR2 reads FQGNSA. V shed 2 bases and J 6 bases; nucleotides not matched to a gene: 7. The CDR3 DNA sequence: TGTGCCAGCAGCTTATGGGGACAGGGTTATAATGGCTACACCTTC. Residues: CASSLWGQGYNGYTF.

CDR3 in amino acids: CSARDGSAVRSYEQYF. Here the CDR3 DNA reads TGCAGTGCTAGAGATGGGTCGGCAGTGAGATCCTACGAGCAGTACTTC. The rearrangement links TRBV20-1 to TRBJ2-7; D remains unclear. V was trimmed by 0 bases and J by 1 base, leaving 16 bases between them. There are 16 residues in the CDR3. In germline, CDR1 is DFQATT, CDR2 SNEGSKA (reference sequence).

The J gene is TRBJ2-1, the V gene TRBV7-2, with D uncertain. The CDR3 loop spans 16 amino acids. V was clipped by 2 bases and J by 5 bases, with 16 bases between them. CDR1 and CDR2 (germline): SGHTA, FQGNSA. CDR3 sequence reads: CASSLMSSSYDNEQFF. CDR3 DNA sequence: TGTGCCAGCAGCTTAATGTCTTCCAGCTACGACAATGAGCAGTTCTTC.

The chain couples TRBV19 to TRBJ1-1; 7 nucleotides line up with TRBD1. From germline, CDR1 is LNHDA and CDR2 SQIVND (reference sequence). The trim removed 5 bases at V and 1 base at J, leaving 13 bases unmatched. The CDR3 spans 17 residues. The CDR3 reads CASSALQTGTANTEAFF. In DNA form, the CDR3 reads TGTGCCAGTAGTGCGCTTCAAACCGGGACAGCGAACACTGAAGCTTTCTTT.